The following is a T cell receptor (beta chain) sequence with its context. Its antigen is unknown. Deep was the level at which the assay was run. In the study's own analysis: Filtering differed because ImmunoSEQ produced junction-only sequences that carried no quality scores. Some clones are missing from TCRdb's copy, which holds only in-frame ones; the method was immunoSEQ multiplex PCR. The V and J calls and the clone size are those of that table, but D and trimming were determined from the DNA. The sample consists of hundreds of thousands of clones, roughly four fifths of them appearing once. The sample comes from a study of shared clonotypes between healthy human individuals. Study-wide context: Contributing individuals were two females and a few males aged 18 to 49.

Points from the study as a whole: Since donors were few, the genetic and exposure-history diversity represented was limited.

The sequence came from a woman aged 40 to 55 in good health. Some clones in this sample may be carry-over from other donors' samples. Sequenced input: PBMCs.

CDR3 nucleotide sequence: TGTGCCATCAGTGGGGCGGTAGACTCCTACGAGCAGTACTTC. Its protein product is CAISGAVDSYEQYF. This chain joins TRBV10-3 and TRBJ2-7, with D uncertain. There are 14 residues in the CDR3. CDR1 ENHRY and CDR2 SYGVKD come from the germline V gene. V lost 4 bases and J 0 bases, leaving 10 bases between the germline ends.